The 22 T cell receptor beta chains reported below all come from one sample, sequenced in a study of glioma-infiltrating T cells after dendritic cell vaccination. The method was immunoSEQ multiplex PCR; TCRdb's version includes in-frame clones alone and lacks a portion of them. The sample has about 92,000 clones, 85% to 90% seen once. Specimen: blood, collected before dendritic cell vaccination. The receptors derive from a human donor with glioblastoma.

V usage is TRBV7-4 and J usage is TRBJ1-4, with 11 positions matching TRBD1. The CDR3 spans 19 residues. V dropped 2 bases and J dropped 1; count of bases not matched to a gene: 9. Germline V gene data show CDR1 as SGHVT and CDR2 as SQSDAQ. CDR3: CASSLMGSGQGVTNEKLFF. The CDR3 DNA follows: TGTGCCAGCAGCTTAATGGGGTCGGGACAGGGGGTAACTAATGAAAAACTGTTTTTT.

In this sample, this clone turned up once. The chain links TRBV2 to TRBJ1-1; D is unclear. This CDR3 region has 16 residues. Trimming left V 1 base short and J 1 base short, with 13 bases between. Germline CDR1 reads SNHLY; CDR2 reads FYNNEI. Written as DNA, the CDR3 is TGTGCCAGCAGTGAAGTGTTGAGGAGCACGAACACTGAAGCTTTCTTT. Translation: CASSEVLRSTNTEAFF.

This clone was counted a few times. The chain couples TRBV7-6 to TRBJ2-5; TRBD2 matches 7 bases. J gave up 1 base and V 4 bases, and 12 bases lay outside the gene matches. Germline V gives CDR1 SGHVS, CDR2 FNYEAQ. This CDR3 comprises 17 residues. CDR3 nucleotide sequence: TGTGCCAGCAGCTCACTGTCGGCGGGAGCTCTCCAAGAGACCCAGTACTTC. Translation: CASSSLSAGALQETQYF.

This clone was recorded a few times. In nucleotides, the CDR3 is TGTGCCAGCAGTTACTCAGAGCGGGAGGGCCAAGAGACCCAGTACTTC. Translation gives CASSYSEREGQETQYF. The V and J genes are TRBV6-5 and TRBJ2-5, with 10 nucleotides matching TRBD2. This CDR3 has 16 amino acids. The junction had 2 bases not matched to a gene; V was cut back by 0 bases and J by 1 base. Germline CDR1 MNHEY, CDR2 SVGAGI.

This clone was counted only a few times. The CDR3 bases are TGTGCCAGCAGCTCCGACTCCGGAAACACCATATATTTT. Protein: CASSSDSGNTIYF. The chain couples TRBV5-4 to TRBJ1-3, with D unclear. The V end lost 3 bases, the J end lost 4 bases, and 8 bases lay between the germline ends. The germline CDR1 and CDR2 sequences are SGHNT and YYREEE (reference sequence). The CDR3 spans 13 residues.

This clone was seen just once. The rearrangement links TRBV5-1 to TRBJ2-7; tentative D call: TRBD2 (5 bases). Germline-derived CDR1 and CDR2 are SGHRS and YFSETQ. The V and J ends lost 2 bases and 3 bases respectively, with 15 bases between them. The length of the CDR3 is 15 residues. CDR3 nucleotides: TGCGCCAGCAGCTTTCCCCGTCTCGGGGACTACGAGCAGTACTTC. It encodes CASSFPRLGDYEQYF.

This clone was recorded only once. This CDR3 reads CASSSATIYGYTF. The CDR3 bases are TGTGCCAGCAGCTCAGCTACTATCTATGGCTACACCTTC. The chain recombines TRBV7-8 with TRBJ1-2; no clear D. The germline V gene encodes CDR1 SGHVS and CDR2 FQNEAQ. There are 13 residues in the CDR3. Deletions cut 4 bases from V and 4 bases from J, with 10 bases between.

The rearrangement links TRBV6-1 to TRBJ1-2; maybe TRBD1 (5 bases). Trimming pared 4 bases from V and 2 bases from J, leaving 8 bases between. Germline loops: CDR1 MNHNS, CDR2 SASEGT. CDR3 length: 13 amino acids. CDR3 DNA: TGTGCCAGCAGTGCGGACATGAACTATGGCTACACCTTC. Translating it yields CASSADMNYGYTF.

The CDR3 reads CASSQGLAGGASYTDTQYF. CDR3 nucleotides: TGCGCCAGCAGCCAAGGACTAGCGGGGGGAGCCTCATACACAGATACGCAGTATTTT. The rearrangement uses TRBV4-3 and TRBJ2-3, with 13 positions matching TRBD2. CDR3 length equals 19 residues. Germline V gene lookup returns CDR1 LGHNA and CDR2 YSLEER. The trim removed 1 base at V and 2 bases at J, leaving 9 bases unmatched.

V usage is TRBV28 and J usage is TRBJ1-1; a possible D gene is TRBD1 (6 bases). Looked up from germline, CDR1 is MDHEN and CDR2 is SYDVKM. The V gene lost 8 bases and the J gene lost 1 base, with 17 bases spanning the gap. This CDR3 spans 15 amino acids. CDR3 sequence reads: CASETQGQPNTEAFF. CDR3 DNA sequence: TGTGCCAGCGAAACCCAGGGGCAGCCGAACACTGAAGCTTTCTTT.

The rearrangement links TRBV19 to TRBJ1-4; the D is unclear. V was clipped by 3 bases and J by 4 bases, with 12 bases between them. The CDR3 length is 15 residues. Germline V lookup: CDR1 LNHDA, CDR2 SQIVND (reference sequence). The CDR3 coding sequence is TGTGCCAGTAGTATTGGCGGGGTTATTAATGAAAAACTGTTTTTT. It encodes CASSIGGVINEKLFF.

This clone showed up just once. This chain links TRBV9 with TRBJ1-2, with 7 bases fitting TRBD1. J was trimmed by 4 bases and V by 5 bases; bases with no gene match: 11. This CDR3 comprises 15 residues. Germline V CDR1 and CDR2: SGDLS, YYNGEE. In DNA form, the CDR3 reads TGTGCCAGCAGTTCCGGGGACAGACTCCTCTATGGCTACACCTTC. Its translation is CASSSGDRLLYGYTF.

V usage is TRBV2 and J usage is TRBJ2-5; 8 nucleotides align to TRBD1. Germline V gene data show CDR1 as SNHLY and CDR2 as FYNNEI. CDR3 length equals 14 residues. The V and J ends lost 8 bases and 4 bases, in that order; junction bases with no gene match: 9. This CDR3 reads CASGHRTGPETQYF. In DNA, the CDR3 is TGTGCCAGCGGCCACCGGACAGGGCCAGAGACCCAGTACTTC.

The rearrangement links TRBV27 to TRBJ2-3, with D possibly matching TRBD1 (6 bases). Germline V gene data show CDR1 as MNHEY and CDR2 as SMNVEV (reference sequence). With 9 bases removed from V and 0 bases from J, the gap between germline ends came to 13 bases. The CDR3 runs to 14 residues. The CDR3 protein is CASTRGFSTDTQYF. CDR3 DNA sequence: TGTGCCAGTACCAGGGGTTTTAGCACAGATACGCAGTATTTT.

The chain carries TRBV6-5 and TRBJ1-1; TRBD1 agrees at 8 bases. CDR3 size: 16 residues. The V gene end was trimmed by 4 bases and the J gene end by 0 bases; junction bases not matched to a gene: 7. CDR1 and CDR2 from the germline V gene are MNHEY and SVGAGI. The CDR3 loop is CASSFGQGDMNTEAFF. CDR3 DNA: TGTGCCAGCAGTTTCGGACAGGGTGACATGAACACTGAAGCTTTCTTT.

V is TRBV7-6 and J is TRBJ2-5; 7 positions match TRBD2. The DNA end is a closer match to TRBJ2-7, so the J assignment may be wrong. This CDR3 has 15 amino acids. Germline CDR1 and CDR2: SGHVS and FNYEAQ. The CDR3 sequence is CASSLAGGTWDEQYF. CDR3 coding DNA: TGTGCCAGCAGCTTAGCGGGAGGGACCTGGGACGAGCAGTACTTC.

CDR3 loop: CASSYWTSGNEQFF. Here the CDR3 DNA reads TGTGCCAGCAGCTACTGGACTAGTGGAAATGAGCAGTTCTTC. The rearrangement joins TRBV7-8 to TRBJ2-1; 7 bases match TRBD2. The germline V gene has CDR1 SGHVS and CDR2 FQNEAQ. After removal of 4 bases from V and 7 bases from J, the junction contained 7 bases not matched to a gene. This CDR3 has 14 residues.

The chain's CDR3 is CASSLSSGPSYEQYF. CDR3 bases: TGTGCCAGCAGCTTGAGTAGCGGGCCTAGCTACGAGCAGTACTTC. The rearrangement joins TRBV5-4 to TRBJ2-7; the match to TRBD2 covers 7 bases. V was clipped by 1 base and J by 3 bases; unmatched bases: 7. CDR3 length: 15 amino acids. Germline CDR1 and CDR2: SGHNT and YYREEE (reference sequence).

The chain links TRBV11-1 to TRBJ1-2; D call uncertain. The CDR3 contains 15 residues. Germline CDR1 SGHAT, CDR2 FQDESV (reference sequence). Trimming left V 0 bases short and J 2 bases short, with 10 bases between. The CDR3 nucleotides read TGTGCCAGCAGCTTAGCCCGGTCGGGGAACTATGGCTACACCTTC. Amino acids: CASSLARSGNYGYTF.

This chain links TRBV5-1 with TRBJ2-7, with TRBD2 matching 12 bases. V shed 0 bases and J 5 bases; nucleotides not matched to a gene: 3. The length of the CDR3 is 15 residues. Germline CDR1 SGHRS, CDR2 YFSETQ. The CDR3 here is CASSLGTSGTNEQYF. CDR3 sequence (DNA): TGCGCCAGCAGCTTGGGGACTAGCGGGACCAACGAGCAGTACTTC.

The chain joins TRBV5-1 to TRBJ2-5; 7 nucleotides match TRBD1. After removal of 8 bases from V and 3 bases from J, the junction contained 10 bases not matched to a gene. Germline CDR1 and CDR2: SGHRS and YFSETQ. The CDR3 extends over 14 amino acids. CDR3 region: CASTDRQFKETQYF. The CDR3, as DNA: TGCGCCAGTACGGACAGGCAATTCAAAGAGACCCAGTACTTC.

The rearrangement links TRBV18 to TRBJ2-2; TRBD1 aligns across 8 bases. Per germline, CDR1 KGHSH and CDR2 LQKENI. The CDR3 is 16 amino acids. V lost 3 bases to trimming and J lost 4 bases; unmatched junction nucleotides: 7. CDR3 amino acids: CASSPFSGGRTGELFF. CDR3 nucleotide sequence: TGTGCCAGCTCACCCTTCTCAGGGGGCCGCACCGGGGAGCTGTTTTTT.